The following is a T cell receptor (beta chain) sequence with its context. Participants were aged 18 to 89 years from 24 US areas. These data are taken from a study of blood T cell repertoires in COVID-19. Original processing notes: Amplifying reference gene primers gave estimates of nucleated cell counts. Sequenced by immunoSEQ multiplex PCR; TCRdb stores in-frame clones only, minus some. The DNA gave D and trimming, while V, J and clone size come from that table. This sample has approximately 450,000 clones, with around 90% found just once. Source material: PBMCs or T cells enriched from blood (not recorded which). The sequence derives from a woman younger than 30 with acute COVID-19.

CDR3 residues: CASSLVSFGGNGYTF. CDR3 bases: TGTGCCAGCAGCTTAGTCAGCTTCGGGGGGAATGGCTACACCTTC. J is TRBJ1-2 and V is TRBV11-2; D might be TRBD1 (5 bases). Germline CDR1 and CDR2: SGHAT and FQNNGV. The V end was cut by 1 base, the J end by 6 bases, with 15 bases between. The CDR3 extends over 15 amino acids. Looking up the rest from reference TRBV11-2 and TRBJ1-2 gives the full variable domain: EAGVAQSPRYKIIEKRQSVAFWCNPISGHATLYWYQQILGQGPKLLIQFQNNGVVDDSQLPKDRFSAERLKGVDSTLKIQPAKLEDSAVYLCASSLVSFGGNGYTFGSGTRLTVV.